Sequencing of this T cell receptor (beta chain) was carried out in a study of glioma-infiltrating T cells. Points from the study as a whole: Above-expected tissue-blood divergence occurred in all gliomas, most in low-grade ones. Tissue and blood shared very few CDR3 sequences.

This clonotype has ten or more counts. The antigen is not known. V was clipped by 0 bases and J by 0 bases, with 7 bases between them. This CDR3 is 15 amino acids long. CDR1 and CDR2 (germline): SGHRS, YFSETQ. Amplification of TCR alpha and beta CDR3 regions from RNA used iRepertoire nested multiplex PCR. One-step reverse transcription and amplification started from around 100-400 ng of tissue mRNA or PBMC total RNA. TCRdb called the multiplex PCR reads again in MiXCR, with one record for every CDR3 protein. The repertoire has fewer than 200,000 distinct CDR3 sequences, roughly 32% of them found once; the top ten carry 20% to 25%.

Sequenced: glioma tissue, nonneoplastic brain tissue, or PBMCs (not recorded which). This clonotype was sampled from a human donor with low-grade glioma or glioblastoma, undergoing nonglioma brain surgery, or in good health (not recorded which). The chain has TRBV5-1 and TRBJ2-1; D call uncertain. The CDR3 DNA reads as TGCGCCAGCAGCTTGGCCACGAGCTCCTACAATGAGCAGTTCTTC. Translating gives CASSLATSSYNEQFF.